This is a list of T cell receptor beta chains from one sample in a study of blood T cell repertoires in COVID-19. TCRdb keeps only in-frame clones here, not all; method: immunoSEQ multiplex PCR. Of 50,000 to 70,000 clones listed, 75% to 95% are singletons. Sequenced: peripheral blood. The receptors were gathered from a human donor with active COVID-19. The donor label of this sample is uncertain. The CDR3 runs from the conserved cysteine through the conserved F or W. A D gene is named only where the DNA matches it firmly. Clone sizes are given selectively: once, few, many, or a class where the clone is expanded.

v_call	clone_size	d_call	j_call	cdr3_nt	cdr3_aa
TRBV6-1	.	.	TRBJ2-3	TGTGCCAGCAGTGAAGCACCAGGGGGCACAGATACGCAGTATTTT	CASSEAPGGTDTQYF
TRBV4-1	.	.	TRBJ1-4	TGCGCCAGCAGCCAAGGGGCTAACGCAGGGCGATTTGAAAAACTGTTTTTT	CASSQGANAGRFEKLFF
TRBV5-1	.	TRBD2	TRBJ2-7	TGCGCCAGCAGCTTGGGGACTAGCGGGAGGGGATACGAGCAGTACTTC	CASSLGTSGRGYEQYF
TRBV6-2/TRBV6-3	few	TRBD2	TRBJ2-3	TGTGCCAGCAGTTATACTAGCGGGGGAGGCACAGATACGCAGTATTTT	CASSYTSGGGTDTQYF
TRBV19	.	TRBD2	TRBJ2-7	TGTGCCAGTAGTCAAACGGGAGGCCTCACCTACGAGCAGTACTTC	CASSQTGGLTYEQYF
TRBV29-1	.	TRBD1	TRBJ2-1	TGCAGCGTTGAAGGGACAGGGGCGGACAATGAGCAGTTCTTC	CSVEGTGADNEQFF
TRBV18	.	TRBD2	TRBJ2-1	TGTGCCAGCTCACCACCAGGCGGGGGGTCCCCCAATGAGCAGTTCTTC	CASSPPGGGSPNEQFF
TRBV2	.	.	TRBJ1-2	TGTGCCAGCGCTCGGGGGGGAGGCTATGGCTACACCTTC	CASARGGGYGYTF
TRBV10-3	.	TRBD1	TRBJ1-2	TGTGCCATTGGACAGGAGTATGGCTACACCTTC	CAIGQEYGYTF
TRBV21-1	.	.	TRBJ1-4	TGTGCCAGCAGCACCGGACATCCTACAACTAATGAAAAACTGTTTTTT	CASSTGHPTTNEKLFF
TRBV7-2	.	TRBD2	TRBJ2-3	TGTGCCAGCAGCTTAGCCCCGATTATAGCGGGAGATACGCAGTATTTT	CASSLAPIIAGDTQYF
TRBV5-1	.	.	TRBJ2-5	TGCGCCAGCAGCTTGGCAGGGATGGGCGAGACCCAGTACTTC	CASSLAGMGETQYF
TRBV7-3	few	.	TRBJ1-6	TGTGCCAGCAGCTTTGGAGGGAGCAATTCACCCCTCCACTTT	CASSFGGSNSPLHF
TRBV28	.	.	TRBJ2-5	TGTGCCAGCAGTTTGGCAGTTGAGACCCAGTACTTC	CASSLAVETQYF
TRBV14	.	.	TRBJ2-6	TGTGCCAGCAGCCAAGTCAGGGGATCGGGGGCCAACGTCCTGACTTTC	CASSQVRGSGANVLTF
TRBV15	.	.	TRBJ1-2	TGTGCCACCAGCAGAGGGGGAGGGAGGGACTATGGCTACACCTTC	CATSRGGGRDYGYTF
TRBV9	once	.	TRBJ2-3	TGTGCCAGCAGCGTAGGGGCAGGCCACACAGATACGCAGTATTTT	CASSVGAGHTDTQYF
TRBV6-5	.	TRBD1	TRBJ1-1	TGTGCCAGCGGGGACAGGGGTGACACTGAAGCTTTCTTT	CASGDRGDTEAFF
TRBV20-1	few	.	TRBJ1-1	TGCAGTGCTAGAGACCAGGGTAAAGCTTTCTTT	CSARDQGKAFF
TRBV19	.	TRBD1	TRBJ2-1	TGTGCCATTAAGGCTGGACAGGGGTTTGGGTATGAGCAGTTCTTC	CAIKAGQGFGYEQFF
TRBV6-6	.	.	TRBJ1-5	TGTGCCAGCAGTTACTCGGCAGGCCCGAATCAGCCCCAGCATTTT	CASSYSAGPNQPQHF
TRBV7-9	.	.	TRBJ1-2	TGTGCCAGCAGCTTAGGGGGCTCCCACGGCTACACCTTC	CASSLGGSHGYTF
TRBV12-3/TRBV12-4	.	.	TRBJ2-3	TGTGCCAGCAGTCAGGACACAGATACGCAGTATTTT	CASSQDTDTQYF
TRBV11-2	.	.	TRBJ2-1	TGTGCCAGCAGCTTAGATTCTCCCGGACTCTATGAGCAGTTCTTC	CASSLDSPGLYEQFF
TRBV9	.	.	TRBJ2-1	TGTGCCAGCAGCGTCACCCCAGTTTGGGAGCAGTTCTTC	CASSVTPVWEQFF
TRBV5-6	.	TRBD2	TRBJ2-1	TGTGCCAGCAGCTTAGGGCTAGCGGGGGGTTCCCTCCTCCATGAGCAGTTCTTC	CASSLGLAGGSLLHEQFF
TRBV19	.	TRBD1	TRBJ1-1	TGTGCCAGTTTAAGGGGGCCCCACATGAACACTGAAGCTTTCTTT	CASLRGPHMNTEAFF